Presented here are 9 T cell receptor beta chains from one specimen sequenced in a study of regulatory T cells in long-lasting Graves disease. Described time point: persistent/refractory GD, antithyroid drugs over 5 years with positive TRAb. Construction of the TCR library relied on RNA isolated from PBMCs. HTBI primers from iRepertoire and Arm-PCR of CDR3 regions yielded the TCR beta libraries. MiXCR, applied by TCRdb to the multiplex PCR reads, yields one record per CDR3 protein. The repertoire includes about 310,000 distinct CDR3 sequences, around 23% of them detected once, and roughly three fifths sits in the top ten. Sequences were derived from peripheral blood mononuclear cells (PBMCs), sampled when the disease was refractory, from a patient treated with antithyroid drugs. The receptors were sampled from a female donor with Graves disease.

This chain uses TRBV7-2 with TRBJ2-1; no clear D gene. V gave up 3 bases and J gave up 15 bases, with 18 bases separating them. The CDR3 sequence is 13 residues long. Looked up from germline, CDR1 is SGHTA and CDR2 is FQGNSA. CDR3 loop: CASSFDSDGPTFF. The CDR3 region has the DNA TGTGCCAGCAGCTTTGATTCTGATGGTCCAACGTTCTTC. The variable domain in full, with the rest retrieved from reference TRBV7-2 and TRBJ2-1, is GAGVSQSPSNKVTEKGKDVELRCDPISGHTALYWYRQSLGQGLEFLIYFQGNSAPDKSGLPSDRFSAERTGGSVSTLTIQRTQQEDSAVYLCASSFDSDGPTFFGPGTRLTVL.

To note about this clonotype: A much larger clone differs by one base, so this may be a read error. This chain joins TRBV6-1 and TRBJ1-2; TRBD1 is a possible D gene (5 bases). The V gene lost 6 bases and the J gene lost 0 bases, with 14 bases spanning the gap. The CDR3 covers 15 residues. Germline V lookup: CDR1 MNHNS, CDR2 SASEGT. The CDR3 reads CASSVGVGANYGYTF. CDR3 nucleotides: TGTGCCAGCAGCGTGGGGGTCGGGGCTAACTATGGCTACACCTTC.

This clonotype was observed at least ten times. The chain uses TRBV6-5 and TRBJ2-4; D is ambiguous. V was cut by 2 bases and J by 2 bases, with 16 bases left in between. Germline assignment: CDR1 MNHEY and CDR2 SVGAGI. There are 17 residues in the CDR3. CDR3 bases: TGTGCCAGCAGTTACGCCACATGGGGTACGACCAAAAACATTCAGTACTTC. It codes for CASSYATWGTTKNIQYF.

The chain combines TRBV18 with TRBJ1-1; 7 bases fit TRBD1. The CDR3 is made up of 15 amino acids. Germline-derived CDR1 and CDR2 are KGHSH and LQKENI. V was clipped by 3 bases and J by 1 base; unmatched bases: 5. In DNA form, the CDR3 reads TGTGCCAGCTCACCGATAAGACAGGGGAACACTGAAGCTTTCTTT. Its translation: CASSPIRQGNTEAFF.

The chain joins TRBV4-1 to TRBJ1-5; 8 bases match TRBD1. This CDR3 has 17 residues. Germline loops: CDR1 MGHRA, CDR2 YSYEKL. Unmatched junction bases numbered 6, after V lost 0 bases and J lost 2 bases. CDR3 in amino acids: CASSQEVLQGGNQPQHF. In DNA, the CDR3 is TGCGCCAGCAGCCAAGAAGTTTTACAGGGGGGCAATCAGCCCCAGCATTTT.

Note on this clonotype: The junction does not match germline at one end; this may be a read error. Here the CDR3 reads CASSSNPGQMLVSDF. The CDR3 DNA follows: TGCGCCAGCAGCTCCAATCCGGGACAGATGCTAGTATCCGACTTC. The chain employs TRBV5-1 and TRBJ2-7, with 7 bases matching TRBD1. Germline CDR1 is SGHRS and CDR2 is YFSETQ. CDR3 size: 15 residues.

The chain couples TRBV27 to TRBJ2-1, with D perhaps TRBD1 or TRBD2 (5 bases each). Trimming removed 6 bases from V and 1 base from J, with 16 bases in between. The CDR3 is 16 residues long. Per the germline V gene, CDR1 is MNHEY and CDR2 is SMNVEV (reference sequence). CDR3 region: CASRQEGQPSYNEQFF. The CDR3 DNA reads as TGTGCCAGCAGACAAGAGGGGCAACCGTCCTACAATGAGCAGTTCTTC.

There are a few counts of this clonotype. The chain has TRBV11-2 and TRBJ2-2, with 9 bases matching TRBD2. Germline CDR1 and CDR2: SGHAT and FQNNGV. The ends lost 2 bases at V and 0 bases at J; junction bases unmatched: 7. This CDR3 has 18 residues. CDR3 sequence (DNA): TGTGCCAGCAGCTTAAAGGCGGCTAGCGGGACGAACACCGGGGAGCTGTTTTTT. It encodes CASSLKAASGTNTGELFF.

The sample holds a few counts of this clonotype. The chain is built from TRBV19 and TRBJ2-5, with 7 bases aligning to TRBD1. V was pared by 5 bases and J by 5 bases, with 8 bases of the junction left unmatched. This CDR3 has 14 residues. Germline values: CDR1 LNHDA, CDR2 SQIVND (reference sequence). CDR3 nucleotide sequence: TGTGCCAGTAGTGCGACAGGGAGAGGCGAGACCCAGTACTTC. Residues: CASSATGRGETQYF. Full variable domain (outside the CDR3, taken from reference TRBV19 and TRBJ2-5): DGGITQSPKYLFRKEGQNVTLSCEQNLNHDAMYWYRQDPGQGLRLIYYSQIVNDFQKGDIAEGYSVSREKKESFPLTVTSAQKNPTAFYLCASSATGRGETQYFGPGTRLLVL.